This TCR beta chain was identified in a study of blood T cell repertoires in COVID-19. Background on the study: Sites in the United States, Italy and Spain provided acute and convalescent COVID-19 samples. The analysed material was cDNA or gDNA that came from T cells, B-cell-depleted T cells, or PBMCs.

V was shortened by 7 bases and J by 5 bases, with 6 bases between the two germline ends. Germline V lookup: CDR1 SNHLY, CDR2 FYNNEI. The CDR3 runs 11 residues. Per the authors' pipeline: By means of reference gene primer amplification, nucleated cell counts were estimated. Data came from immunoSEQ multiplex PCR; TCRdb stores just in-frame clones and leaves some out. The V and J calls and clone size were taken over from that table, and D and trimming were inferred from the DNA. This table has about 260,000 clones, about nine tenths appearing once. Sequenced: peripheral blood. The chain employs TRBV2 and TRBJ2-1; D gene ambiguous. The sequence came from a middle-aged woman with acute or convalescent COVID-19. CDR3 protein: CASTRNNEQFF. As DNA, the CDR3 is TGTGCCAGCACGCGGAACAATGAGCAGTTCTTC.